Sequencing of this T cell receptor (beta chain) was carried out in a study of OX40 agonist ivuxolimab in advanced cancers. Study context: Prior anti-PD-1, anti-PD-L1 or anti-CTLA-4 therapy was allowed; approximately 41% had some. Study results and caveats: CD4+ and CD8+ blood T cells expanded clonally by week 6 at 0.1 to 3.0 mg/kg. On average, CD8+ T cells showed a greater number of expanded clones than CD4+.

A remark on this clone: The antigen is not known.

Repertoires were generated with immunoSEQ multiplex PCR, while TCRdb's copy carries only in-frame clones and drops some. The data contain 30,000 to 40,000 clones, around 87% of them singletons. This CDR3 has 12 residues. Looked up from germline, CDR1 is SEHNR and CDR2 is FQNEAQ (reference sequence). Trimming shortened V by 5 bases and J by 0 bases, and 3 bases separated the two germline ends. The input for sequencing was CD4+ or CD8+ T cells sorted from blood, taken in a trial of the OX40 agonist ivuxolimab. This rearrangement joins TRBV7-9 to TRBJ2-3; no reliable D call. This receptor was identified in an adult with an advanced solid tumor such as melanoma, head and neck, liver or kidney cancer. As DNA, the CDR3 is TGTGCCAGCAGCCCGAGCACAGATACGCAGTATTTT. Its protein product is CASSPSTDTQYF.